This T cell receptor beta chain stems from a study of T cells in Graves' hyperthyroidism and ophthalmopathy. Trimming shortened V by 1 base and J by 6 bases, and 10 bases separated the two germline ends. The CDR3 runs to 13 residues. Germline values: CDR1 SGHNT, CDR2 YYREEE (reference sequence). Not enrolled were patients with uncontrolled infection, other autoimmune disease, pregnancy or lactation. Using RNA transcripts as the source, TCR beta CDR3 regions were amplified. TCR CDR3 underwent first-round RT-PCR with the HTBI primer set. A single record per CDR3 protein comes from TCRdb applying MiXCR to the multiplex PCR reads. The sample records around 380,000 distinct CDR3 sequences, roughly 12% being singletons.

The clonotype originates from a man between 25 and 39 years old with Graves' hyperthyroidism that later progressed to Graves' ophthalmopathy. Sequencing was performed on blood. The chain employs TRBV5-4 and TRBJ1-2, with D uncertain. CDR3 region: CASSLLGDHGYTF. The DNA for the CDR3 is TGTGCCAGCAGCTTGTTGGGAGACCATGGCTACACCTTC.